This T cell receptor (beta chain) was sequenced in a study of response to subunit inactivated influenza vaccine. Study-wide findings and caveats: It was suggested by the authors that few new T cells are recruited by each seasonal influenza vaccination.

From the RT-PCR reads, TCRdb called clonotypes with MiXCR, one entry per CDR3 protein. The sample has 530,000 or so distinct CDR3 sequences, about 11% seen once. On this clonotype itself: What it binds is unknown.

Germline CDR1 reads DFQATT; CDR2 reads SNEGSKA (reference sequence). The CDR3 is made up of 15 amino acids. The V segment lost 6 bases and the J segment 5 bases; nucleotides outside the gene matches: 11. This sequence was found in a man aged 50 to 60 who received an inactivated influenza vaccine. V and J are TRBV20-1 and TRBJ2-3; 10 nucleotides align to TRBD2. Sequences were derived from PBMCs from blood, sampled on the day of vaccination. CDR3 nucleotide sequence: TGCAGTGCCGGAGCCCTAGCGGGAGATTTAGATACGCAGTATTTT. Translated: CSAGALAGDLDTQYF.